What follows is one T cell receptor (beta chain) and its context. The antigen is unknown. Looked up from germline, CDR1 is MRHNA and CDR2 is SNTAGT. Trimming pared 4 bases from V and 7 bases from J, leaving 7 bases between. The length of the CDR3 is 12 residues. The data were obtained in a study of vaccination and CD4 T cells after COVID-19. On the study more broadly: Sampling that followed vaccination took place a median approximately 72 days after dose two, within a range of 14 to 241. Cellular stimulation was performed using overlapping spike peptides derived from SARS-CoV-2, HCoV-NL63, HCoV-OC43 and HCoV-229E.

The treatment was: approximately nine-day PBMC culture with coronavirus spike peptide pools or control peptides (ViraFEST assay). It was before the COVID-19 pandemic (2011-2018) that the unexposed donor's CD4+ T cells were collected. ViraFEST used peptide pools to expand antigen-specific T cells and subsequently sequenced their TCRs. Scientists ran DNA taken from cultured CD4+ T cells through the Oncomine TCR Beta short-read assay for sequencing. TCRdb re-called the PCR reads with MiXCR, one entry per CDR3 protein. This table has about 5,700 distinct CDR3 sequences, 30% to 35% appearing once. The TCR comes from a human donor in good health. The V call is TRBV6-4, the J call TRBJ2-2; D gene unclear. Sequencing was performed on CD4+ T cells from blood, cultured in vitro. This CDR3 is CASSGNLGELFF. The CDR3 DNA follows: TGTGCCAGCAGTGGAAACCTCGGGGAGCTGTTTTTT.